This TCR beta chain was sequenced for a study of vaccination and CD4 T cells after COVID-19. The overall study: Each control culture was treated with a CEFX pool, an HIV-1 Nef pool, or no peptide.

The sample holds a few counts of this clonotype. The antigen is undetermined. CD4+ T cells that had been cultured provided DNA sequenced with the Oncomine TCR Beta short-read assay. Cultured CD4+ T cells were the source of extracted genomic DNA. Using its own MiXCR run on the PCR reads, TCRdb lists one record per CDR3 protein. The sample carries about 6,500 distinct CDR3 sequences, 15% to 20% recorded once. The V and J ends lost 6 bases and 0 bases, in that order; junction bases with no gene match: 7. CDR1 and CDR2 from the germline V gene are MNHEY and SMNVEV (reference sequence). The CDR3 has 15 amino acids. The treatment denotes: roughly 11-day PBMC culture with coronavirus spike peptide pools or control peptides (ViraFEST assay). Peptide pools at approximately 10 ug/ml, together with 7.5 to 10 IU/ml IL-2, were added to cultures of roughly 2 million PBMCs per well.

The receptor was isolated from a human donor who had recovered from COVID-19. The rearrangement links TRBV27 to TRBJ2-5; 7 bases are shared with TRBD2. What was sequenced was CD4+ T cells from blood, cultured in vitro. The CDR3 region has the DNA TGTGCCAGCAGGGTGACTAGCAGTCACCAAGAGACCCAGTACTTC. The encoded protein is CASRVTSSHQETQYF.